The 17 T cell receptor beta chains below all came from one sample that was sequenced in a study of control samples from healthy donors and cancer patients. Data came from immunoSEQ multiplex PCR; TCRdb stores just in-frame clones and leaves some out. The sample has about 150,000 clones, 85% to 95% seen once. What was sequenced was blood. These receptors were obtained from a middle-aged man in good health.

The V call is TRBV2, the J call TRBJ1-5; no firm D call. The CDR3 sequence is 16 residues long. The germline V gene encodes CDR1 SNHLY and CDR2 FYNNEI. V lost 1 base and J 0 bases, leaving 10 bases between the germline ends. The DNA for the CDR3 is TGTGCCAGCAGTGAAGGATATCAGGATAGCAATCAGCCCCAGCATTTT. It yields the protein CASSEGYQDSNQPQHF.

For the CDR3, the DNA is TGTGCCAGCCGTAACAGCCTTGAGGTCGGTGAAGCTTTCTTT. Protein: CASRNSLEVGEAFF. The gene calls are TRBV6-5 and TRBJ1-1; no clear D gene. V dropped 8 bases and J dropped 7 bases, with 20 bases sitting between them. Germline loops: CDR1 MNHEY, CDR2 SVGAGI. The CDR3 covers 14 residues.

The chain links TRBV10-3 to TRBJ2-7; 9 bases map to TRBD1. The CDR3 extends over 16 amino acids. The V gene's germline CDR1 is ENHRY and CDR2 SYGVKD. V lost 3 bases to trimming and J lost 1 base; unmatched junction nucleotides: 7. CDR3 loop: CAISDFVGTGSYEQYF. CDR3 DNA sequence: TGTGCCATCAGTGATTTCGTTGGGACAGGGTCCTACGAGCAGTACTTC.

The chain couples TRBV3-1 (or the pseudogene TRBV3-2) to TRBJ2-7; D remains unclear. The V and J ends lost 0 bases and 3 bases respectively, with 15 bases between them. Germline CDR1 and CDR2: LGHDT and YNNKEL (reference sequence). This CDR3 contains 16 residues. As DNA, the CDR3 is TGTGCCAGCAGCCAAGATCCAGGTTCGTGGGGCTACGAGCAGTACTTC. It is translated as CASSQDPGSWGYEQYF.

The V call is TRBV7-2, the J call TRBJ1-1; TRBD1 aligns across 9 bases. The V gene end was trimmed by 5 bases and the J gene end by 2 bases; junction bases not matched to a gene: 6. This CDR3 has 15 amino acids. Germline V gene data show CDR1 as SGHTA and CDR2 as FQGNSA. In DNA, the CDR3 is TGTGCCAGCAGCCCGCACAGGGGGCCTAACACTGAAGCTTTCTTT. Its translation: CASSPHRGPNTEAFF.

This rearrangement joins TRBV27 to TRBJ1-2; no clear D gene. Trimming took 3 bases from V and 4 from J, leaving 9 bases between them. CDR3 length: 13 residues. CDR1 and CDR2 from the germline V gene are MNHEY and SMNVEV (reference sequence). The chain's CDR3 is CASSFGVGYGYTF. In nucleotides, the CDR3 is TGTGCCAGCAGTTTCGGGGTGGGCTATGGCTACACCTTC.

The rearrangement uses TRBV19 and TRBJ2-1, with D perhaps matching TRBD2 (5 bases). The length of the CDR3 is 14 residues. Germline loops: CDR1 LNHDA, CDR2 SQIVND (reference sequence). Trimming stripped 3 bases from V and 8 bases from J, with 14 bases between. In nucleotides, the CDR3 is TGTGCCAGTAGTATTTTCAGCGGCCCCGATGAGCAGTTCTTC. This codes for CASSIFSGPDEQFF. Using reference TRBV19 and TRBJ2-1 for the parts outside the CDR3, the full variable domain is DGGITQSPKYLFRKEGQNVTLSCEQNLNHDAMYWYRQDPGQGLRLIYYSQIVNDFQKGDIAEGYSVSREKKESFPLTVTSAQKNPTAFYLCASSIFSGPDEQFFGPGTRLTVL.

The chain links TRBV4-1 to TRBJ2-3; D not certain. The CDR3 totals 16 residues. The V gene lost 2 bases and the J gene lost 10 bases, with 22 bases spanning the gap. CDR1 and CDR2 from the germline V gene are MGHRA and YSYEKL. CDR3 sequence: CASSQHVDLPPPAQYF. The DNA of the CDR3 is TGCGCCAGCAGCCAACACGTGGACCTCCCACCCCCGGCGCAGTATTTT.

In regard to this clone: Other nucleotide sequences in the sample specify the same CDR3. This chain joins TRBV28 and TRBJ1-2, with a weak D call TRBD1 (5 bases). This CDR3 comprises 12 residues. Trimming pared 3 bases from V and 5 bases from J, leaving 7 bases between. The germline V gene encodes CDR1 MDHEN and CDR2 SYDVKM. DNA for the CDR3: TGTGCCAGCAGTTTGCAGGGATATGGCTACACCTTC. The encoded protein is CASSLQGYGYTF.

The rearrangement uses TRBV30 and TRBJ1-2; tentative D call: TRBD1 (5 bases). Germline V gene sequence: CDR1 GTSNPN, CDR2 SVGIG (reference sequence). The CDR3 runs to 13 residues. The germline V and J ends were trimmed by 1 base and 1 base, with 7 bases remaining between them. The DNA for the CDR3 is TGTGCCTGGAGTGCAGGGAATAACTATGGCTACACCTTC. This codes for CAWSAGNNYGYTF.

The J gene is TRBJ1-1, the V gene TRBV7-9; 9 bases map to TRBD1. Germline CDR1 SEHNR, CDR2 FQNEAQ (reference sequence). The CDR3 sequence is 14 residues long. Trimming at V came to 0 bases and at J to 4 bases, leaving 0 bases not matched to a gene. CDR3 sequence: CASSLATGGTEAFF. CDR3 nucleotide sequence: TGTGCCAGCAGCTTAGCGACAGGGGGCACTGAAGCTTTCTTT.

The chain joins TRBV2 to TRBJ1-1; a possible D gene is TRBD1 (5 bases). V lost 2 bases to trimming and J lost 11 bases, with 9 bases between them. The germline gives CDR1 SNHLY, CDR2 FYNNEI. The CDR3 is 11 amino acids. DNA for the CDR3: TGTGCCAGCAGTGAATTGGGGGAGGCTTTCTTT. The encoded protein is CASSELGEAFF.

The chain carries TRBV11-2 and TRBJ2-3; 8 nucleotides line up with TRBD1. J was trimmed by 4 bases and V by 3 bases; bases with no gene match: 6. CDR1 and CDR2 from the germline V gene are SGHAT and FQNNGV. The CDR3 is 15 amino acids. The CDR3 sequence: CASSLGTGKADTQYF. The DNA of the CDR3 is TGTGCCAGCAGCTTGGGGACAGGAAAGGCAGATACGCAGTATTTT.

This chain joins TRBV27 and TRBJ1-1; tentative D call: TRBD1 (5 bases). In germline, CDR1 is MNHEY, CDR2 SMNVEV (reference sequence). Trimming took 6 bases from V and 0 from J, leaving 8 bases between them. This CDR3 is 13 amino acids long. The DNA for the CDR3 is TGTGCCAGCAGCAAGGGGTTGAACACTGAAGCTTTCTTT. This translates into CASSKGLNTEAFF.

In its sample, this clone was seen once. The V call is TRBV27, the J call TRBJ2-2; D could derive from TRBD1 or TRBD2 (5 bases each). This CDR3 is 15 amino acids long. Germline CDR1 reads MNHEY; CDR2 reads SMNVEV (reference sequence). The germline V and J ends were trimmed by 5 bases and 7 bases, with 17 bases remaining between them. The CDR3 here is CASSTGPAVIGELFF. Here the CDR3 DNA reads TGTGCCAGCAGTACGGGACCCGCTGTTATCGGGGAGCTGTTTTTT.

This chain connects TRBV20-1 to TRBJ1-6; TRBD1 is a possible D gene (5 bases). Germline V gives CDR1 DFQATT, CDR2 SNEGSKA (reference sequence). This CDR3 contains 10 residues. V shed 5 bases and J shed 14 bases, with 10 bases lying between them. CDR3 loop: CSAGTGTLHF. CDR3 sequence (DNA): TGCAGTGCTGGGACCGGAACCCTCCACTTT.

This clone is a singleton in its sample. The chain joins TRBV27 to TRBJ2-7, with TRBD1 matching over 7 bases. Looked up from germline, CDR1 is MNHEY and CDR2 is SMNVEV (reference sequence). This CDR3 has 13 amino acids. J was trimmed by 3 bases and V by 8 bases; bases with no gene match: 7. CDR3 DNA: TGTGCCAGCGGGTTGGGACAGTACTACGAGCAGTACTTC. This encodes CASGLGQYYEQYF.